Following are 30 T cell receptor beta chains from one sample sequenced in a study of Ad26.COV2.S vaccination and SARS-CoV-2 variants (TCRdb year 2021). The treatment or condition label corresponds to: around 19 received Ad26.COV2.S at low or high dose, single or two shots; 5 received placebo; per-sample allocation not given. For vaccine and placebo recipients, the sequenced repertoires came from samples collected on day 63 after the first injection. The library was made by the immunoSEQ multiplex PCR assay. As stored in TCRdb, this immuneACCESS dataset retains in-frame rearrangements with V and J assigned. A fraction of the clones does not appear; measured against another copy, unresolved V genes explain less than half of the discrepancy, and the remainder lacks a known reason. Present in this sample are fewer than 500,000 clones, about 92% of which were seen just once. The ten most abundant clones make up about 4.1% of the sample.

The specimen comprised peripheral blood, sampled in a trial of Ad26.COV2.S vaccine versus placebo. These receptors all come from a person between 18 and 60 years old who received the Ad26.COV2.S COVID-19 vaccine or a placebo.

The chain couples TRBV29-1 to TRBJ1-1; maybe TRBD1 (6 bases). Trimming took 4 bases from V and 1 from J, leaving 10 bases between them. This CDR3 has 13 residues. The germline V gene has CDR1 SQVTM and CDR2 ANQGSEA. Here the CDR3 reads CSVGGRGNTEAFF. The CDR3 DNA reads as TGCAGCGTTGGGGGGCGCGGGAACACTGAAGCTTTCTTT.

This chain's CDR3 is CASSAGGIYNEQFF. In DNA, the CDR3 is TGTGCCAGCAGCGCCGGTGGTATCTACAATGAGCAGTTCTTC. The V call is TRBV9, the J call TRBJ2-1; D ambiguous. Germline V lookup: CDR1 SGDLS, CDR2 YYNGEE. CDR3 length equals 14 residues. The germline V and J ends were trimmed by 3 bases and 3 bases, with 10 bases remaining between them.

The gene calls are TRBV24-1 and TRBJ2-5, with D maybe TRBD2 (6 bases). CDR1 is KGHDR, CDR2 SFDVKD, per germline. Trimming removed 3 bases at V and 2 bases at J, with 12 bases between. The CDR3 runs to 15 residues. CDR3 in DNA: TGTGCCACCAGTGATCACGGGACTTCTCAAGAGACCCAGTACTTC. Residues: CATSDHGTSQETQYF.

The chain uses TRBV27 and TRBJ2-7, with TRBD1 matching 8 bases. The V gene's germline CDR1 is MNHEY and CDR2 SMNVEV (reference sequence). V dropped 2 bases and J dropped 3; count of bases not matched to a gene: 6. The CDR3 contains 15 residues. CDR3 loop: CASSLMAGGVYEQYF. The CDR3 DNA sequence: TGTGCCAGCAGTTTAATGGCAGGGGGCGTCTACGAGCAGTACTTC.

The V gene is TRBV11-2, the J gene TRBJ2-7; D unclear. The germline V gene encodes CDR1 SGHAT and CDR2 FQNNGV. Trimming stripped 3 bases from V and 4 bases from J, with 16 bases between. There are 15 residues in the CDR3. Written as DNA, the CDR3 is TGTGCCAGCAGCTTCGGTCTAGGTTTGGGTTACGAGCAGTACTTC. Translation: CASSFGLGLGYEQYF.

The chain carries TRBV5-4 and TRBJ2-5; D may be TRBD1 (7 bases). V lost 0 bases to trimming and J lost 3 bases, with 12 bases between them. This CDR3 is 15 amino acids long. Germline V gene sequence: CDR1 SGHNT, CDR2 YYREEE (reference sequence). Written as DNA, the CDR3 is TGTGCCAGCAGCTTGGGCCCCAGGGGGGAAGAGACCCAGTACTTC. It codes for CASSLGPRGEETQYF.

V is TRBV24-1 and J is TRBJ1-5, with 8 nucleotides matching TRBD1. V lost 4 bases and J lost 7; bases outside the gene matches: 8. CDR1 and CDR2 (germline): KGHDR, SFDVKD. This CDR3 contains 15 residues. As DNA, the CDR3 is TGTGCCACCAGTGACGCCGGACAGGGTGGCCAGCCCCAGCATTTT. Residues: CATSDAGQGGQPQHF.

The chain combines TRBV5-1 with TRBJ2-7; D may be TRBD1 or TRBD2 (5 bases each). The length of the CDR3 is 13 residues. Per germline, CDR1 SGHRS and CDR2 YFSETQ. V shed 0 bases and J shed 5 bases, with 9 bases lying between them. This CDR3 is CASSLVVGHEQYF. DNA for the CDR3: TGCGCCAGCAGCTTGGTGGTGGGACACGAGCAGTACTTC.

V gene TRBV7-6 combines with J gene TRBJ1-1; no clear D. Looked up from germline, CDR1 is SGHVS and CDR2 is FNYEAQ. This CDR3 is 13 amino acids long. V gave up 5 bases and J gave up 3 bases, with 10 bases separating them. CDR3 sequence: CASSPTVHTEAFF. DNA of the CDR3: TGTGCCAGCAGCCCAACCGTGCACACTGAAGCTTTCTTT.

This clone has only a few counts. The chain couples TRBV28 to TRBJ2-2; 8 bases line up with TRBD1. Looked up from germline, CDR1 is MDHEN and CDR2 is SYDVKM. This CDR3 has 17 residues. V shed 4 bases and J 1 base; nucleotides not matched to a gene: 8. The DNA for the CDR3 is TGTGCCAGCAGTTCCCCGTCCGGGACAGGGAACACCGGGGAGCTGTTTTTT. As protein: CASSSPSGTGNTGELFF.

This chain links TRBV6-6 with TRBJ1-2, with 11 bases matching TRBD1. CDR1 and CDR2 from the germline V gene are MNHNY and SVGAGI (reference sequence). The CDR3 sequence is 15 residues long. V shed 5 bases and J 4 bases; nucleotides not matched to a gene: 6. This chain's CDR3 is CASSTGTGGVYGYTF. The CDR3 coding sequence is TGTGCCAGCAGTACCGGGACAGGGGGAGTCTATGGCTACACCTTC.

This sequence joins TRBV27 and TRBJ1-5; D is unresolved. The CDR3 loop spans 15 amino acids. Looked up from germline, CDR1 is MNHEY and CDR2 is SMNVEV (reference sequence). The V gene lost 6 bases and the J gene lost 2 bases, with 14 bases spanning the gap. CDR3 sequence reads: CASSRGPAGNQPQHF. CDR3 bases: TGTGCCAGCAGCCGAGGCCCGGCGGGCAATCAGCCCCAGCATTTT.

The chain employs TRBV25-1 and TRBJ2-5; TRBD1 might be the D (6 bases). Germline assignment: CDR1 MGHDK and CDR2 SYGVNS. The CDR3 runs to 16 residues. Trimming cost V 3 bases and J 5 bases, with 19 bases left between them. CDR3 amino acids: CASSDTYDRFDETQYF. For the CDR3, the DNA is TGTGCCAGCAGTGACACTTATGACAGGTTCGACGAGACCCAGTACTTC.

The chain links TRBV27 to TRBJ2-3, with D possibly being TRBD1 (6 bases). The CDR3 sequence is 15 residues long. V lost 5 bases and J 0 bases, leaving 12 bases between the germline ends. Germline V lookup: CDR1 MNHEY, CDR2 SMNVEV (reference sequence). CDR3 DNA: TGTGCCAGCAGTCCCCTGACAGGAAGCACAGATACGCAGTATTTT. This translates into CASSPLTGSTDTQYF.

The chain has TRBV7-9 and TRBJ1-1; D is perhaps TRBD1 (6 bases). The CDR3 contains 12 residues. CDR1 and CDR2 from the germline V gene are SEHNR and FQNEAQ (reference sequence). Deletions cut 4 bases from V and 10 bases from J, with 13 bases between. CDR3 DNA: TGTGCCAGCAGCTCTGGGGGACACGGAGCTTTCTTT. It specifies CASSSGGHGAFF.

V usage is TRBV7-6 and J usage is TRBJ2-1; 9 bases match TRBD1. CDR1 SGHVS and CDR2 FNYEAQ come from the germline V gene. The CDR3 length is 16 residues. The trim removed 3 bases at V and 8 bases at J, leaving 11 bases unmatched. The CDR3 protein is CASSFTGGVGSHEQFF. The CDR3 coding sequence is TGTGCCAGCAGCTTTACAGGGGGCGTGGGGTCCCATGAGCAGTTCTTC.

This sequence joins TRBV28 and TRBJ2-1, with TRBD2 matching 14 bases. This CDR3 is 18 amino acids long. Germline CDR1 reads MDHEN; CDR2 reads SYDVKM. The V segment lost 5 bases and the J segment 10 bases; nucleotides outside the gene matches: 16. For the CDR3, the DNA is TGTGCCAGCAGTAATCGAGGGACTAGCGGGAGCGCTTTATGGGAGCAGTTCTTC. It is translated as CASSNRGTSGSALWEQFF.

V and J are TRBV7-8 and TRBJ1-1; D call uncertain. The CDR3 runs 14 residues. Per germline, CDR1 SGHVS and CDR2 FQNEAQ. The germline V and J ends were trimmed by 4 bases and 1 base, with 10 bases remaining between them. The CDR3 is CASSSGKWNTEAFF. CDR3 coding DNA: TGTGCCAGCAGCTCCGGAAAGTGGAACACTGAAGCTTTCTTT.

The chain is built from TRBV2 and TRBJ2-3; the D gene is possibly TRBD1 (5 bases). V was cut by 7 bases and J by 4 bases, with 12 bases left in between. The CDR3 runs to 13 residues. Per germline, CDR1 SNHLY and CDR2 FYNNEI. The CDR3 reads CASTEGASDTQYF. The DNA for the CDR3 is TGTGCCAGCACCGAAGGGGCCTCAGATACGCAGTATTTT. The complete variable domain, with remaining parts taken from reference TRBV2 and TRBJ2-3, reads EPEVTQTPSHQVTQMGQEVILRCVPISNHLYFYWYRQILGQKVEFLVSFYNNEISEKSEIFDDQFSVERPDGSNFTLKIRSTKLEDSAMYFCASTEGASDTQYFGPGTRLTVL.

This rearrangement joins TRBV4-3 to TRBJ2-1, with D hard to call. Germline V gives CDR1 LGHNA, CDR2 YSLEER. This CDR3 has 15 amino acids. Trimming left V 4 bases short and J 2 bases short, with 12 bases between. The CDR3 loop is CASSPVRETYNEQFF. DNA of the CDR3: TGCGCCAGCAGCCCGGTAAGGGAAACCTACAATGAGCAGTTCTTC.

The V and J genes are TRBV19 and TRBJ2-3; maybe TRBD2 (6 bases). Looked up from germline, CDR1 is LNHDA and CDR2 is SQIVND (reference sequence). This CDR3 contains 18 residues. Deletions cut 6 bases from V and 0 bases from J, with 22 bases between. CDR3 DNA: TGTGCCAGTAGCCATCCCGCGGGACTTTTTACTAGCACAGATACGCAGTATTTT. Translated, it gives CASSHPAGLFTSTDTQYF.

This chain links TRBV3-1 (or the pseudogene TRBV3-2) with TRBJ2-7, with 7 bases that match TRBD1. CDR3 length equals 14 residues. Trimming cost V 8 bases and J 2 bases; bases outside gene matches: 9. Germline V lookup: CDR1 LGHDT, CDR2 YNNKEL (reference sequence). The CDR3 reads CASGAWDRAYEQYF. For the CDR3, the DNA is TGTGCCAGCGGCGCCTGGGACAGAGCCTACGAGCAGTACTTC.

The chain carries TRBV11-2 and TRBJ1-1; 8 nucleotides match TRBD1. The CDR3 covers 18 residues. CDR1 and CDR2 (germline): SGHAT, FQNNGV. V dropped 5 bases and J dropped 7; count of bases not matched to a gene: 21. The CDR3 nucleotides are TGTGCCAGCAGCCCAGACCGCTGGGCAGGGGGCATCTTAGGTGAAGCTTTCTTT. Translating it yields CASSPDRWAGGILGEAFF.

The chain uses TRBV28 and TRBJ2-7; 8 bases match TRBD1. The CDR3 runs to 15 residues. V lost 5 bases to trimming and J lost 5 bases; unmatched junction nucleotides: 11. CDR1 and CDR2 from the germline V gene are MDHEN and SYDVKM. CDR3 region: CASSKGTGTLDEQYF. In DNA, the CDR3 is TGTGCCAGCAGTAAAGGGACAGGCACTCTGGACGAGCAGTACTTC.

The V and J genes are TRBV4-2 and TRBJ2-1, with 9 nucleotides matching TRBD2. CDR3 length equals 15 residues. The V and J ends lost 4 bases and 8 bases, in that order; junction bases with no gene match: 9. The germline V gene has CDR1 LGHNA and CDR2 YNFKEQ. In DNA, the CDR3 is TGTGCCAGCAGCCCTCCTCGCGGGAGGGCATATGAGCAGTTCTTC. It encodes CASSPPRGRAYEQFF.

The sample holds one count of this clone. The chain links TRBV5-8 to TRBJ2-5, with TRBD2 matching over 16 bases. Germline trimming cut 2 bases from V and 2 bases from J; bases unmatched to any gene: 6. CDR1 and CDR2 from the germline V gene are SGHTS and YDEGEE. The CDR3 runs to 18 residues. The CDR3 DNA reads as TGTGCCAGCAGCTTAGGGACTAGCGGGAGGGCCGAACAAGAGACCCAGTACTTC. This encodes CASSLGTSGRAEQETQYF.

J is TRBJ1-6 and V is TRBV2, with D possibly TRBD1 on 6 matching bases. The CDR3 sequence is 16 residues long. Looked up from germline, CDR1 is SNHLY and CDR2 is FYNNEI. V lost 5 bases to trimming and J lost 3 bases, with 14 bases between them. The CDR3 loop is CASSTPAGVYNSPLHF. As DNA, the CDR3 is TGTGCCAGCAGTACCCCTGCAGGGGTCTATAATTCACCCCTCCACTTT.

V and J are TRBV3-1 (or the pseudogene TRBV3-2) and TRBJ1-2; 7 positions agree with TRBD1. CDR1 LGHDT and CDR2 YNNKEL come from the germline V gene (reference sequence). The CDR3 totals 14 residues. V trimming: 4 bases; J trimming: 8 bases; junction bases outside the gene matches: 10. CDR3 nucleotides: TGTGCCAGCAGCCCCGGGACAGTCCTAGAGGGCTACACCTTC. Protein product: CASSPGTVLEGYTF.

The chain joins TRBV7-8 to TRBJ2-5; D is unresolved. The germline V gene has CDR1 SGHVS and CDR2 FQNEAQ. This CDR3 contains 13 residues. V was pared by 1 base and J by 2 bases, with 5 bases between. CDR3 sequence (DNA): TGTGCCAGCAGCTTAGGTGGGCAAGAGACCCAGTACTTC. Amino acid sequence: CASSLGGQETQYF.

The rearrangement joins TRBV28 to TRBJ2-7; D not resolved. This CDR3 comprises 12 residues. V shed 6 bases and J shed 2 bases, with 8 bases lying between them. Germline CDR1 and CDR2: MDHEN and SYDVKM. CDR3 in amino acids: CASSRRTYEQYF. Written as DNA, the CDR3 is TGTGCCAGCAGCCGTAGAACCTACGAGCAGTACTTC.